This is a list of T cell receptor beta chains from one sample in a study of T cell repertoires in cytomegalovirus infection. TCRdb independently ran MiXCR on the reads; one entry per CDR3 protein. The table includes 700,000 to 850,000 distinct CDR3 sequences, about 30% detected once. No antigen has been assigned to these receptors. The sequences come from cultured CD8+ T cells from PBMCs, collected from culture after CMV antigen stimulation. Source of these receptors: a human donor in good health (CMV status not recorded). Some clones in this sample may be carry-over from other donors' samples. Both conserved end residues are part of each CDR3. The D gene is left open where the match is weak. Size is stated for part of the rows, as once, few or many counts, or as a class when the clone is expanded.

v_call	cdr3_length	clone_size	d_call	j_call	cdr3_aa	cdr3_nt
TRBV27	15	-	-	TRBJ1-6	CASSLVRTYNSPLHF	TGTGCCAGCAGTTTAGTGCGAACCTATAATTCACCCCTCCACTTT
TRBV12-5	15	few	-	TRBJ2-3	CASGNLLAGADTQYF	TGTGCTAGTGGCAATCTACTTGCAGGGGCAGATACGCAGTATTTT
TRBV6-6	15	many	-	TRBJ2-1	CASSYGDSRGNEQFF	TGTGCCAGCAGTTACGGGGACTCCCGGGGCAATGAGCAGTTCTTC
TRBV2	13	few	-	TRBJ1-4	CASREGVSEKLFF	TGTGCCAGCAGAGAGGGAGTATCTGAAAAACTGTTTTTT
TRBV6-6	14	-	TRBD1	TRBJ1-5	CASSIDRAGQPQHF	TGTGCCAGCAGCATTGACAGGGCGGGTCAGCCCCAGCATTTT
TRBV27	17	few	-	TRBJ1-2	CASSLSLGFGLGYGYTF	TGTGCCAGCAGTTTATCGTTAGGGTTTGGCTTAGGCTATGGCTACACCTTC
TRBV12-3/TRBV12-4	13	many	-	TRBJ1-1	CASSSPENTEAFF	TGTGCCAGCAGTTCTCCTGAAAACACTGAAGCTTTCTTT
TRBV5-4	14	-	-	TRBJ1-2	CASSLAGFDFGYTF	TGTGCCAGCAGCTTGGCAGGGTTTGATTTTGGCTACACCTTC
TRBV10-3	13	few	TRBD2	TRBJ2-1	CAIRASGDYEQFF	TGTGCCATCAGGGCTAGCGGGGACTATGAGCAGTTCTTC
TRBV7-6	15	many	TRBD1	TRBJ2-3	CASGKTGGITDTQYF	TGTGCCAGCGGAAAGACAGGGGGGATTACAGATACGCAGTATTTT
TRBV4-2	15	-	-	TRBJ1-1	CASSQDLLGGTEAFF	TGTGCCAGCAGCCAGGATCTCTTGGGGGGCACTGAAGCTTTCTTT
TRBV7-4	12	-	-	TRBJ1-1	CASSFVRYEAFF	TGTGCCAGCAGCTTCGTCAGGTATGAAGCTTTCTTT
TRBV28	16	-	TRBD1	TRBJ2-5	CASSSLSRTGGETQYF	TGTGCCAGCAGTTCCTTGTCTCGGACAGGGGGAGAGACCCAGTACTTC
TRBV7-9	15	few	TRBD1	TRBJ2-1	CASSNPGQGANEQFF	TGTGCCAGCAGCAATCCGGGACAGGGGGCCAATGAGCAGTTCTTC
TRBV20-1	15	-	-	TRBJ2-4	CSARDRVGAKNIQYF	TGCAGTGCTAGAGATAGAGTGGGGGCCAAAAACATTCAGTACTTC
TRBV9	15	-	-	TRBJ1-1	CASSAGGVMNTEAFF	TGTGCCAGCAGCGCAGGCGGGGTCATGAACACTGAAGCTTTCTTT
TRBV9	15	-	-	TRBJ1-1	CASSVNGGQNTEAFF	TGTGCCAGCAGCGTAAATGGAGGACAGAACACTGAAGCTTTCTTT
TRBV4-2	16	-	-	TRBJ1-2	CASSQEDARAGYGYTF	TGTGCCAGCAGCCAAGAGGACGCGAGGGCCGGCTATGGCTACACCTTC
TRBV12-3/TRBV12-4	14	many	-	TRBJ2-3	CASSLDSAPDTQYF	TGTGCCAGCAGTTTAGACAGCGCCCCAGATACGCAGTATTTT
TRBV4-1	16	-	TRBD1	TRBJ2-4	CASSHPGTGGLDIQYF	TGCGCCAGCAGCCACCCCGGGACAGGGGGCTTGGACATTCAGTACTTC
TRBV7-9	14	-	TRBD2	TRBJ2-3	CASSLRGVTDTQYF	TGTGCCAGCAGCTTACGGGGGGTGACAGATACGCAGTATTTT
TRBV12-3/TRBV12-4	18	-	-	TRBJ1-4	CASSFGTQKSPVREKLFF	TGTGCCAGCAGTTTCGGGACCCAAAAATCGCCTGTTAGAGAAAAACTGTTTTTT
TRBV27	13	-	-	TRBJ2-2	CASSLFGMGELFF	TGTGCCAGCAGTTTATTCGGGATGGGGGAGCTGTTTTTT
TRBV2	17	-	-	TRBJ1-5	CASSEGAGPGSNQPQHF	TGTGCCAGCAGTGAAGGGGCAGGGCCCGGGAGCAATCAGCCCCAGCATTTT
TRBV14	19	-	-	TRBJ1-1	CASSQGFLRAFEGNTEAFF	TGTGCCAGCAGCCAGGGGTTTTTAAGGGCCTTTGAGGGGAACACTGAAGCTTTCTTT
TRBV6-2/TRBV6-3	15	-	TRBD1	TRBJ1-5	CASSQGQGPNQPQHF	TGTGCCAGCAGCCAAGGACAGGGGCCCAATCAGCCCCAGCATTTT
TRBV13	16	-	-	TRBJ1-4	CASSLGPQGIGEKLFF	TGTGCCAGCAGCTTAGGCCCACAGGGAATAGGCGAAAAACTGTTTTTT
TRBV4-1	17	-	-	TRBJ2-1	CASSQGAGVSSYNEQFF	TGCGCCAGTAGCCAAGGGGCCGGGGTGAGCTCCTACAATGAGCAGTTCTTC
TRBV5-6	13	-	TRBD1	TRBJ2-5	CASSYGQEETQYF	TGTGCCAGCAGTTATGGACAGGAAGAGACCCAGTACTTC
TRBV5-1	12	-	TRBD1	TRBJ2-7	CASSRTGAEQYF	TGCGCCAGCAGCCGGACAGGGGCCGAGCAGTACTTC
TRBV27	14	few	TRBD1	TRBJ1-6	CASSIQGIRSPLHF	TGTGCCAGCAGCATACAGGGGATTCGGTCACCCCTCCACTTT
TRBV7-6	16	many	TRBD2	TRBJ2-3	CASSPPGGVLTDTQYF	TGTGCCAGCAGCCCACCGGGGGGGGTTTTGACAGATACGCAGTATTTT
TRBV29-1	13	few	TRBD1	TRBJ1-2	CSVSTGDHYGYTF	TGCAGCGTTTCTACAGGGGATCACTATGGCTACACCTTC
TRBV28	12	-	-	TRBJ2-1	CASSPPHSEQFF	TGTGCCAGCAGCCCCCCCCACAGTGAGCAGTTCTTC
TRBV19	16	few	-	TRBJ2-1	CASSWEGASSYNEQFF	TGTGCCAGTAGTTGGGAAGGGGCGAGCTCCTACAATGAGCAGTTCTTC
TRBV9	10	-	-	TRBJ1-2	CASSGKGYTF	TGTGCCAGCAGCGGTAAGGGCTACACCTTC
TRBV12-3/TRBV12-4	16	few	-	TRBJ1-4	CASSPGRQVTNEKLFF	TGTGCCAGCAGTCCGGGACGACAGGTCACTAATGAAAAACTGTTTTTT
TRBV4-2	12	-	-	TRBJ2-5	CASSQPGETQYF	TGTGCCAGCAGCCAACCAGGAGAGACCCAGTACTTC
TRBV6-1	15	-	-	TRBJ1-2	CASIPGTNFNYGYTF	TGTGCCAGCATACCGGGTACGAACTTTAACTATGGCTACACCTTC
TRBV27	15	-	-	TRBJ2-1	CASSIFTSSYNEQFF	TGTGCCAGCAGCATTTTCACAAGCTCCTACAATGAGCAGTTCTTC
TRBV6-2/TRBV6-3	17	few	-	TRBJ1-5	CASSYLPTGTGGQPQHF	TGTGCCAGCAGTTACCTACCTACAGGGACGGGGGGTCAGCCCCAGCATTTT
TRBV7-8	17	-	TRBD2	TRBJ2-2	CASSFGNSGGGTGELFF	TGTGCCAGCAGCTTTGGAAATAGCGGGGGAGGAACCGGGGAGCTGTTTTTT
TRBV5-1	15	-	-	TRBJ2-5	CASSLDRPQEETQYF	TGCGCCAGCAGCTTGGACAGGCCCCAGGAGGAGACCCAGTACTTC
TRBV3-1	16	-	TRBD1	TRBJ2-7	CASSQEGGQGFYEQYF	TGTGCCAGCAGCCAAGAAGGAGGACAGGGTTTCTACGAGCAGTACTTC
TRBV9	14	few	-	TRBJ1-4	CASSVGDGNEKLFF	TGTGCCAGCAGCGTAGGAGACGGCAATGAAAAACTGTTTTTT
TRBV23-1	15	-	TRBD2	TRBJ2-3	CASPRAGGGNDTQYF	TGCGCCAGCCCCCGGGCCGGGGGGGGGAATGATACGCAGTATTTT
TRBV7-2	13	many	-	TRBJ1-5	CASSLPNEQPQHF	TGTGCCAGCAGCTTACCGAACGAACAGCCCCAGCATTTT
TRBV4-3	17	-	-	TRBJ2-3	CASSQEPEFRSTDTQYF	TGCGCCAGCAGCCAAGAACCCGAATTCCGTAGCACAGATACGCAGTATTTT
TRBV7-9	14	many	-	TRBJ2-2	CASSLDENTGELFF	TGTGCCAGCAGCTTAGATGAGAACACCGGGGAGCTGTTTTTT
TRBV7-9	17	-	TRBD1	TRBJ1-5	CASSLHDRGVRNQPQHF	TGTGCCAGCAGCTTACACGACAGGGGAGTAAGGAATCAGCCCCAGCATTTT
TRBV7-8	15	many	TRBD1	TRBJ2-7	CASSIVGTGVYEQYF	TGTGCCAGCAGCATCGTTGGGACAGGGGTCTATGAGCAGTACTTC
TRBV7-9	12	few	-	TRBJ2-7	CASSIGTYEQYF	TGTGCCAGCAGCATCGGGACTTACGAGCAGTACTTC
TRBV6-5	14	few	-	TRBJ2-1	CASSYSRTYNEQFF	TGTGCCAGCAGTTACTCGAGGACCTACAATGAGCAGTTCTTC
TRBV27	15	few	TRBD2	TRBJ2-3	CASSPSGGFTDTQYF	TGTGCCAGCAGTCCCAGCGGGGGGTTCACAGATACGCAGTATTTT
TRBV15	15	-	-	TRBJ2-7	CATSSVRRVSYEQYF	TGTGCCACCAGCAGTGTAAGACGGGTCTCCTACGAGCAGTACTTC
TRBV7-3	15	-	-	TRBJ1-4	CANSLHPSPNEKLFF	TGTGCCAACAGCTTACATCCCAGCCCAAATGAAAAACTGTTTTTT
TRBV6-5	15	few	TRBD1	TRBJ1-2	CASSYTWTGNYGYTF	TGTGCCAGCAGTTACACTTGGACAGGAAACTATGGCTACACCTTC